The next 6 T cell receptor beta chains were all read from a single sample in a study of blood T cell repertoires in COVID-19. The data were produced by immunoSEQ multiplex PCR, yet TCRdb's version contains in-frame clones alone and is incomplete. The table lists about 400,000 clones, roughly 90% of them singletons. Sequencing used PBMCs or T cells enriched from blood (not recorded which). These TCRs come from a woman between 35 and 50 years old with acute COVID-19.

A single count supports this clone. CDR3 loop: CATSPISGNDGYTF. In nucleotides, the CDR3 is TGTGCCACCAGCCCCATTAGCGGGAACGATGGCTACACCTTC. The chain carries TRBV15 and TRBJ1-2, with D unclear. This CDR3 has 14 residues. V gave up 5 bases and J gave up 6 bases, with 16 bases separating them. Germline V gene lookup returns CDR1 LNHNV and CDR2 YYDKDF (reference sequence).

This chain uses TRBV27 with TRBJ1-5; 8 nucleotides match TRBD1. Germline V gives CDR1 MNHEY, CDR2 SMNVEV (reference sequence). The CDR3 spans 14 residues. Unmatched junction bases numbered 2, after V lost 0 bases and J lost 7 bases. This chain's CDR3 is CASSLSTGVQPQHF. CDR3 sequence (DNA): TGTGCCAGCAGTTTATCGACAGGGGTGCAGCCCCAGCATTTT.

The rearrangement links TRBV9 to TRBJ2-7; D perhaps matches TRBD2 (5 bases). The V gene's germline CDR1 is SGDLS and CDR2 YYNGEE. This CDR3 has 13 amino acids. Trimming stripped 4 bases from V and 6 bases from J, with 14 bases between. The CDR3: CASSSVPLAEQYF. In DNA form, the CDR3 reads TGTGCCAGCAGCTCGGTTCCGCTAGCCGAGCAGTACTTC.

CDR3 region: CAWSLGGANTEAFF. In DNA form, the CDR3 reads TGTGCCTGGAGTCTGGGGGGTGCGAACACTGAAGCTTTCTTT. The rearrangement links TRBV30 to TRBJ1-1, with D perhaps TRBD1 (5 bases). The germline V gene encodes CDR1 GTSNPN and CDR2 SVGIG (reference sequence). This CDR3 has 14 amino acids. V was cut by 2 bases and J by 1 base, with 11 bases left in between.

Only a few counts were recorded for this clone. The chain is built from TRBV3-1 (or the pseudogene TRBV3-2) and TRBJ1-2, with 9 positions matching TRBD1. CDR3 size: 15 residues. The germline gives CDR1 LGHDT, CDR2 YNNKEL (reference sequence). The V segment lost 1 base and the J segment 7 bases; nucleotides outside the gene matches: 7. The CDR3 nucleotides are TGTGCCAGCAGCCAAGTTCCCGGGACAGGGTTTGGCTACACCTTC. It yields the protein CASSQVPGTGFGYTF.

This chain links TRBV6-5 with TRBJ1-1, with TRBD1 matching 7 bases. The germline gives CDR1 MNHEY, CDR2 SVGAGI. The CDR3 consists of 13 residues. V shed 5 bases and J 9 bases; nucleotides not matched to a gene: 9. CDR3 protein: CASSPRDRVKAFF. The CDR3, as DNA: TGTGCCAGCAGTCCTCGAGACAGGGTTAAAGCTTTCTTT.